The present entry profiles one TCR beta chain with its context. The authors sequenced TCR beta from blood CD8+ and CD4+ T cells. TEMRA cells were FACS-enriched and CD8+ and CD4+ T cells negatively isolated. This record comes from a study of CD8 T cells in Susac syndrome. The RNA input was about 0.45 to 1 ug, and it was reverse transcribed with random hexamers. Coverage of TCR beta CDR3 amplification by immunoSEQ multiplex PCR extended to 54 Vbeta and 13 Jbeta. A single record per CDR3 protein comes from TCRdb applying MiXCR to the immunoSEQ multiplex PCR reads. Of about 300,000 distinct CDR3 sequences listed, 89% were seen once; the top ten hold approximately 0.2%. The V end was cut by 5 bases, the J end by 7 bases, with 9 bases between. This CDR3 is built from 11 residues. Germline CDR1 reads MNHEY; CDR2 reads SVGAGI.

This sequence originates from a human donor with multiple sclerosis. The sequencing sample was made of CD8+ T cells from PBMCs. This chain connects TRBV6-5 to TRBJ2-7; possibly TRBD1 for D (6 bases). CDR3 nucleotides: TGTGCCAGCAGTAAACAGGGAGAGCAGTACTTC. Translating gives CASSKQGEQYF.